What follows describes a single TCR gamma chain. The antigen this receptor binds is unknown. Base qualities are not at hand, and no much larger clone is one base apart. In both library methods, multiplex PCR was carried out with primers targeting conserved V and J regions of the TCR genes. The amplicons were purified, pooled and then sequenced on an Illumina MiSeq platform. Processing in the source paper ran as follows. V(D)J alignment, clonotype assembly and translation were performed with MiXCR, whereas functionality assessment and CDR3 repertoire analyses were performed with VDJtools. CDR3 followed the IMGT definition, and analyses included only productive sequences that used functional genes, leaving out ORF genes and pseudogenes. A custom Python script was used to search all patients and controls for identical amino acid CDR3s of major clonotypes (frequency >=5%). A one-sided non-parametric Wilcoxon test was used to compare clonotype frequencies in patients versus controls. With CATT, TCRdb called clones again from the public reads; duplicate DNA rows were later joined. These V and J calls derive from TCRdb rather than the authors' analysis. Across this sample there are thousands of gamma-chain clones, with about 7% seen only once. The ten largest account for roughly a third of the sample.

The sample is drawn from a study of gamma delta lymphoproliferative disorders and STAT genes (dated by TCRdb to between 2018 and 2020). Concerning the study at large: Gamma-chain libraries were prepared from at least 50 ng of genomic DNA using the LymphoTrack Dx TCRG Assay. Since no corresponding Invivoscribe delta assay was available, delta-chain libraries were prepared following the standard operating procedure of the EuroClonality-NGS working group. The study profiled TCR gamma and delta CDR3 repertoires by deep sequencing in Tgammadelta lymphoproliferative disease patients and healthy controls, within a larger immunophenotypic and STAT-mutation study. To confirm results, a couple of gamma-chain samples and every delta-chain sample were sequenced twice.

Results and caveats for the whole study, not just this receptor: T cells in controls likely covered a range of maturation stages, whereas leukemic cells were skewed toward terminal effectors, which could potentially limit comparisons between patients and controls. The authors noted that NGS specificity may be reduced at low frequencies, so the public or private nature of leukemic clones needs confirmation. Almost every major gamma and delta clonotype found in patients was public, meaning shared with at least one healthy donor, with just a couple of gamma clonotypes being private to disease. When whole repertoires were clustered, gamma repertoires from patients formed a group apart from those of healthy controls, but delta repertoires showed no separation between the groups.

Taken from cysteine to phenylalanine, the CDR3 has 16 residues. The retained sequence is limited to the CDR3, 48 bases, with the frame set at the first base. Trimmed from V: 5 bases; trimmed from J: 3 bases; junction bases lacking a gene match: 12. According to the germline V gene (reference sequence), CDR1 reads VTNTFY and CDR2 reads YDVSTARD. TCR sequencing was performed on genomic DNA from peripheral blood mononuclear cells isolated from patients and controls. The control group consisted of 23 healthy adult blood donors (median age about 63 years; some twelve males and about eleven females) who were matched to the patients for age and sex.

Sequencing was carried out using blood. The chain links TRGV3 with TRGJP2. No J segment appears in TCRdb, so it was assigned here by matching the sequence to germline. The receptor was isolated from a human donor in good health. This receptor carries the CDR3 CATWGWGGGSDWIKTF. In nucleotides, the sequence is TGTGCCACCTGGGGCTGGGGGGGGGGTAGTGATTGGATCAAGACGTTT.